Below are 14 T cell receptor beta chains sequenced from a single sample in a study of blood T cell repertoires in COVID-19. Assay: immunoSEQ multiplex PCR; the TCRdb copy retains only in-frame clones and omits some. Of roughly 250,000 clones listed, approximately 88% are singletons. Sequenced sample: PBMCs or T cells enriched from blood (not recorded which). The receptor source for this set is a woman aged 40 to 50 with acute COVID-19.

The gene calls are TRBV11-2 and TRBJ2-7; D may be TRBD1 (5 bases). Germline V gene data show CDR1 as SGHAT and CDR2 as FQNNGV. The germline V and J ends were trimmed by 3 bases and 6 bases, with 9 bases remaining between them. The CDR3 consists of 12 residues. The CDR3, as DNA: TGTGCCAGCAGCTTGGGGCTGGGCGAGCAGTACTTC. Encoded protein: CASSLGLGEQYF.

The rearrangement uses TRBV19 and TRBJ1-1; D uncertain. CDR1 is LNHDA, CDR2 SQIVND, per germline (reference sequence). Between the trimmed V and J ends, which lost 6 bases and 1 base, there was a span of 9 bases. The CDR3 has 13 amino acids. CDR3 protein: CASRRTANTEAFF. CDR3 nucleotides: TGTGCCAGTAGGAGAACAGCGAACACTGAAGCTTTCTTT.

The rearrangement links TRBV7-2 to TRBJ2-3; D is unresolved. The CDR3 contains 14 residues. The V gene's germline CDR1 is SGHTA and CDR2 FQGNSA. Trimming pared 0 bases from V and 2 bases from J, leaving 6 bases between. The CDR3 is CASSLAPSTDTQYF. The DNA of the CDR3 is TGTGCCAGCAGCTTAGCCCCGTCCACAGATACGCAGTATTTT.

V usage is TRBV19 and J usage is TRBJ2-3; D may be TRBD1 (5 bases). This CDR3 is built from 12 residues. V gave up 6 bases and J gave up 2 bases, with 6 bases separating them. Germline V gives CDR1 LNHDA, CDR2 SQIVND (reference sequence). CDR3 nucleotides: TGTGCCAGTAGCAGGGCCACAGATACGCAGTATTTT. This gives the protein CASSRATDTQYF.

This clone was found a few times. The chain recombines TRBV19 with TRBJ2-7; D remains unclear. V gave up 3 bases and J gave up 2 bases, with 11 bases separating them. The CDR3 consists of 14 residues. Germline CDR1 LNHDA, CDR2 SQIVND (reference sequence). The CDR3 is CASSIRVHPYEQYF. CDR3 in DNA: TGTGCCAGTAGTATTCGGGTCCACCCCTACGAGCAGTACTTC.

J is TRBJ2-7 and V is TRBV28; D gene ambiguous. The CDR3 runs to 13 residues. Germline CDR1 is MDHEN and CDR2 is SYDVKM. V dropped 2 bases and J dropped 4 bases, with 9 bases sitting between them. CDR3 DNA: TGTGCCAGCAGTTTACCCCAAACTTACGAGCAGTACTTC. Residues: CASSLPQTYEQYF.

This chain links TRBV4-1 with TRBJ1-5, with D uncertain. V was shortened by 5 bases and J by 5 bases, with 10 bases between the two germline ends. Germline V gene sequence: CDR1 MGHRA, CDR2 YSYEKL. The CDR3 extends over 13 amino acids. The CDR3, as DNA: TGCGCCAGCAGCGTCGGGTCGTATCAGCCCCAGCATTTT. Its protein product is CASSVGSYQPQHF.

The chain has TRBV6-5 and TRBJ2-7, with a tentative D call TRBD1 (5 bases). There are 16 residues in the CDR3. CDR1 and CDR2 from the germline V gene are MNHEY and SVGAGI. Trimming took off 0 bases at V and 7 bases at J, with 19 bases between the two ends. The CDR3 spells CASSYSPPWAKGEQYV. CDR3 in DNA: TGTGCCAGCAGTTACTCGCCCCCGTGGGCCAAGGGGGAGCAGTACGTC.

The sample holds one count of this clone. The genes are TRBV10-2 and TRBJ2-1, with TRBD2 matching over 7 bases. V shed 6 bases and J 2 bases; nucleotides not matched to a gene: 7. CDR1 and CDR2 (germline): WSHSY, SAAADI. The CDR3 loop spans 15 amino acids. CDR3 residues: CASSDAGTTYNEQFF. The CDR3 DNA reads as TGCGCCAGCAGCGATGCCGGGACTACCTACAATGAGCAGTTCTTC.

The chain couples TRBV4-2 to TRBJ1-5, with D perhaps TRBD1 (6 bases). This CDR3 has 16 residues. V gave up 0 bases and J gave up 1 base, with 10 bases separating them. The germline V gene encodes CDR1 LGHNA and CDR2 YNFKEQ. The CDR3 sequence: CASSQEGQRSNQPQHF. The CDR3 nucleotides read TGTGCCAGCAGCCAAGAGGGACAAAGGAGCAATCAGCCCCAGCATTTT.

The rearrangement links TRBV2 to TRBJ1-1, with a weak D call TRBD1 (6 bases). V shed 3 bases and J shed 7 bases, with 12 bases lying between them. Germline CDR1 is SNHLY and CDR2 is FYNNEI. This CDR3 contains 13 residues. This chain's CDR3 is CASSDQSGVEAFF. The CDR3 nucleotides read TGTGCCAGCAGTGATCAGTCAGGGGTTGAAGCTTTCTTT.

The V and J genes are TRBV5-4 and TRBJ2-1, with 15 bases aligning to TRBD2. After removal of 0 bases from V and 9 bases from J, the junction contained 7 bases not matched to a gene. In germline, CDR1 is SGHNT, CDR2 YYREEE (reference sequence). This CDR3 is 17 amino acids long. The CDR3 sequence: CASSLDGGLAGGFEQFF. The CDR3 nucleotides read TGTGCCAGCAGCTTGGACGGGGGACTAGCGGGAGGTTTTGAGCAGTTCTTC.

This chain uses TRBV11-2 with TRBJ2-7; unclear D gene. CDR1 is SGHAT, CDR2 FQNNGV, per germline. The CDR3 runs to 15 residues. Trimming cost V 1 base and J 0 bases, with 10 bases left between them. CDR3 sequence reads: CASSLAPRNSYEQYV. CDR3 DNA sequence: TGTGCCAGCAGCTTAGCCCCCCGTAACTCCTACGAGCAGTACGTC.

The chain has TRBV30 and TRBJ1-1; no clear D gene. This CDR3 region has 11 residues. Trimming took 0 bases from V and 11 from J, leaving 10 bases between them. The germline gives CDR1 GTSNPN, CDR2 SVGIG (reference sequence). CDR3 in amino acids: CAWSVLAGAFF. In nucleotides, the CDR3 is TGTGCCTGGAGTGTGTTGGCCGGGGCTTTCTTT.